Below, 5 T cell receptor beta chains from the same sample are listed, as sequenced in a study of vaccination and CD4 T cells after COVID-19. Oncomine TCR Beta short-read sequencing was applied to DNA from cultured CD4+ T cells. MiXCR, applied by TCRdb to the PCR reads, yields one record per CDR3 protein. Of about 18,000 distinct CDR3 sequences in the sample, less than 70% were seen once. Regarding treatment: roughly 11-day PBMC culture with coronavirus spike peptide pools or control peptides (ViraFEST assay). Their target antigens are unknown. The sample was CD4+ T cells from blood, cultured in vitro. The receptors originated from a human donor who had recovered from COVID-19.

The CDR3 DNA reads as TGTGCCAGCAGTTCGACAGGACAGGGCGGAGAGACCCAGTACTTC. Translated, it gives CASSSTGQGGETQYF. The rearrangement uses TRBV12-3 or TRBV12-4 and TRBJ2-5; 8 bases agree with TRBD1. The junction had 8 bases not matched to a gene; V was cut back by 4 bases and J by 4 bases. CDR3 size: 15 residues.

This clonotype was seen a handful of times. V gene TRBV6-1 combines with J gene TRBJ1-1; D call uncertain. The CDR3 loop spans 13 amino acids. The V gene lost 4 bases and the J gene lost 4 bases, with 10 bases spanning the gap. Germline V gene data show CDR1 as MNHNS and CDR2 as SASEGT. CDR3 amino acids: CASSAVWRTEAFF. CDR3 bases: TGTGCCAGCAGTGCTGTTTGGCGCACTGAAGCTTTCTTT.

The V gene is TRBV6-1, the J gene TRBJ2-1, with D possibly matching TRBD2 (6 bases). V was clipped by 6 bases and J by 0 bases, with 6 bases between them. The CDR3 loop spans 13 amino acids. Germline V gene sequence: CDR1 MNHNS, CDR2 SASEGT. The CDR3 DNA follows: TGTGCCAGCAGGGGGGGCTCCTACAATGAGCAGTTCTTC. Protein product: CASRGGSYNEQFF.

The rearrangement links TRBV20-1 to TRBJ2-7; D remains unclear. CDR1 and CDR2 (germline): DFQATT, SNEGSKA (reference sequence). This CDR3 has 11 amino acids. Trimming pared 4 bases from V and 5 bases from J, leaving 9 bases between. The CDR3: CSATDVDEQYF. In nucleotides, the CDR3 is TGCAGTGCTACAGATGTTGACGAGCAGTACTTC.

The chain couples TRBV5-1 to TRBJ2-5; TRBD2 matches at 7 bases. This CDR3 has 14 amino acids. The V gene's germline CDR1 is SGHRS and CDR2 YFSETQ. With 4 bases clipped from V and 3 bases from J, the junction kept 6 bases outside the gene matches. The CDR3 loop reads CASSGREREETQYF. DNA for the CDR3: TGCGCCAGCAGCGGGAGGGAGAGGGAAGAGACCCAGTACTTC.